The T cell receptor beta chain under discussion was sequenced for a study of tumor-infiltrating lymphocytes in primary liver carcinoma. Study overall: All patients had surgically resected primary liver carcinoma. With diameters of about 4 to 11 cm, tumors were stage T1-T3 N0M0. About 3.65 to 8 million productive TCRbeta reads were obtained from the samples, with similar numbers across tissue types. Study-wide results and limits: Tumor specimens were characterized by a significantly higher top-250-clone fraction than blood (p = 0.039).

This clonotype was recorded a few times. Its antigen is currently unknown. Making TCR beta cDNA involved 400 to 600 ng total RNA and a constant-region primer. The TCR beta library was amplified through three nested multiplex PCR rounds in a modified ARM-PCR procedure. The first two PCR rounds used TRBV1-TRBV30 forward primers with a C-beta reverse primer, 10 cycles each. TCRdb processed the multiplex PCR reads anew with MiXCR; each CDR3 protein has one entry. The top ten hold 6.5% of the sample, which has roughly 330,000 distinct CDR3 sequences, less than 70% seen once. The authors took blood RNA from unsorted whole blood and also extracted germline DNA. The ends were cut back, 2 bases at V and 3 bases at J, with 11 bases in the middle. Germline-derived CDR1 and CDR2 are GTSNPN and SVGIG (reference sequence). This CDR3 comprises 13 residues.

J is TRBJ2-7 and V is TRBV30; D uncertain. This clonotype originated in a man aged 40-49 years with primary liver carcinoma and hepatitis B virus infection. The sample was peripheral blood. The CDR3 reads CAWSPTMIYEQYF. As DNA, the CDR3 is TGTGCCTGGAGTCCGACCATGATCTACGAGCAGTACTTC.